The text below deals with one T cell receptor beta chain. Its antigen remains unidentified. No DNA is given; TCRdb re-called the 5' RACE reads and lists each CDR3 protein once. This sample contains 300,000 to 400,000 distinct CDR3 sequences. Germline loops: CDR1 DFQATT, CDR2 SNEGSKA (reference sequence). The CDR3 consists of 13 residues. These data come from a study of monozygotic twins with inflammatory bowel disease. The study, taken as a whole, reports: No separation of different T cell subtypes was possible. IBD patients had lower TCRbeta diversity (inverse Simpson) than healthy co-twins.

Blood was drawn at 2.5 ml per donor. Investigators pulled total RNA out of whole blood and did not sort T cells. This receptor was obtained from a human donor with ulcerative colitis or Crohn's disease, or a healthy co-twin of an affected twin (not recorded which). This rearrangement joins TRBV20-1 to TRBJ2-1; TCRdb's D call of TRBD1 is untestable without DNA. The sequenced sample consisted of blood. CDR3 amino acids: CSALGQVTNEQFF.